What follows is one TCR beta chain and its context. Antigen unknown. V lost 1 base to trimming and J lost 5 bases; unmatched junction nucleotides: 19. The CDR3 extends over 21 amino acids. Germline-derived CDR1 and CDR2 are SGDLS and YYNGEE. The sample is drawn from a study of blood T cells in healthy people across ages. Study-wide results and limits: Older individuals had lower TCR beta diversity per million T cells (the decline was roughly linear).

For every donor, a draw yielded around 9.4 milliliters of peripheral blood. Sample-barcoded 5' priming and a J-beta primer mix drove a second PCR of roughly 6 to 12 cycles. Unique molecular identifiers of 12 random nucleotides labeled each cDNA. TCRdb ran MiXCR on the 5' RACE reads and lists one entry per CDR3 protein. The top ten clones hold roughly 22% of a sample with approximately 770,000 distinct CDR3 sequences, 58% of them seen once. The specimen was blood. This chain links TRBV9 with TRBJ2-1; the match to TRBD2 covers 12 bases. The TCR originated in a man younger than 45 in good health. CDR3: CASSVRIGLAGSAISHNEQFF. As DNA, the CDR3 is TGTGCCAGCAGCGTACGGATCGGACTAGCGGGAAGCGCCATTTCACACAATGAGCAGTTCTTC.